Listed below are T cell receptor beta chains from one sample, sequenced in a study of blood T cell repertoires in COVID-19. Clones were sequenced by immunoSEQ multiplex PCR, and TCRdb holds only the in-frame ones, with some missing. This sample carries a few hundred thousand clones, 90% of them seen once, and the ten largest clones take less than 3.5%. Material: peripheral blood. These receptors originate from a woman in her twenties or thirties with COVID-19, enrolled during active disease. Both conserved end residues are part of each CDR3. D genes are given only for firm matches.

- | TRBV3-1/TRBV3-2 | CASSQAGRVGEKLFF
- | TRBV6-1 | CASSEHLYEQYF
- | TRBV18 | CASSPPSIDGEKLFF
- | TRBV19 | CASSIAQGGYNEQFF
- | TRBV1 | CTSSPRPQTTGPPYEQYF
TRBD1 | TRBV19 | CASSIGAGGQETQYF
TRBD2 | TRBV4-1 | CASSRSGLAGNTDTQYF
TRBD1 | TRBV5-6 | CASSWDRSTDTQYF
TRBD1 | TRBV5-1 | CASSEGQTTGKLFF
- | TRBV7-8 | CASSPRDPDQPQHF
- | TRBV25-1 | CASSPREGLVNTEAFF
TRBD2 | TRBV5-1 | CASSLSTGGPDTQYF
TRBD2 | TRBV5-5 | CASSLALAGGETQYF
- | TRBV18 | CASSPPTGWDTQYF
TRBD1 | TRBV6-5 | CASGTGVSYEQYF
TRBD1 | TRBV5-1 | CASSSDYGTGLGKLFF
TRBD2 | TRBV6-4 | CASSQGLARNTGELFF
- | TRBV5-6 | CASSFRLLGMNTEAFF
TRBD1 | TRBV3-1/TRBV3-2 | CASSTRQGTNEKLFF
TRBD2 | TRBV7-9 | CASSLRSGRYNEQFF